This T cell receptor (beta chain) appears in the sequencing data of a study of blood T cell repertoires in COVID-19. Study-level information: PBMCs, B-cell-depleted T cells, or T cells provided the cDNA or gDNA that made up the material.

The CDR3 spans 15 residues. Per germline, CDR1 LGHDT and CDR2 YNNKEL (reference sequence). Deletions cut 1 base from V and 3 bases from J, with 10 bases between. Original analysis: Estimated nucleated cell counts came from reference gene primer amplification. Profiling relied on immunoSEQ multiplex PCR, and the TCRdb table lists in-frame clones only, not all of them. V and J calls and clone size come straight from that table; D and trimming were deduced from the DNA. The profile covers approximately 68,000 clones, with 82% appearing a single time and 15% to 20% taken by the ten largest. This clone occurred once.

The chain recombines TRBV3-1 (or the pseudogene TRBV3-2) with TRBJ2-4, with D perhaps matching TRBD1 (7 bases). Sample: peripheral blood. The source is a man older than 75 with active COVID-19. In DNA form, the CDR3 reads TGTGCCAGCAGCCAAGGCAGGGGGGACAAAAACATTCAGTACTTC. Amino acids: CASSQGRGDKNIQYF.